One and the same sample provided the 2 T cell receptor beta chains below, sequenced in a study of beta chain features in type 1 diabetes. The entirety of the isolated RNA underwent reverse transcription, so expressed TCRB transcripts were sequenced. TCRdb keeps only in-frame clones here, not all; method: immunoSEQ multiplex PCR. This table holds 850,000 to 900,000 clones, under 20% found once. The sample taken for sequencing was naive CD4+ T cells from blood. Receptor source: a woman aged 18-29 years in good health.

The V gene is TRBV6-5, the J gene TRBJ2-7, with TRBD2 matching over 12 bases. In germline, CDR1 is MNHEY, CDR2 SVGAGI. This CDR3 comprises 16 residues. With 0 bases clipped from V and 3 bases from J, the junction kept 3 bases outside the gene matches. In nucleotides, the CDR3 is TGTGCCAGCAGTTACTCCACTAGCGGGGGGAGCTACGAGCAGTACTTC. Translated: CASSYSTSGGSYEQYF.

In its sample, this clone was seen a few times. The gene calls are TRBV7-9 and TRBJ2-5; the D gene is possibly TRBD1 (6 bases). This CDR3 has 14 residues. Per the germline V gene, CDR1 is SEHNR and CDR2 is FQNEAQ (reference sequence). V was cut by 6 bases and J by 5 bases, with 16 bases left in between. CDR3 in DNA: TGTGCCAGCAGGGCCTCAACAGGGCTTGAGACCCAGTACTTC. Translating it yields CASRASTGLETQYF.